This entry lists 23 T cell receptor beta chains sequenced from one sample in a study of OX40 agonist ivuxolimab in advanced cancers. The method behind the library was the immunoSEQ multiplex PCR assay. The table was pulled from immuneACCESS by TCRdb, which kept in-frame rearrangements only. Such tables lose some clones; where checked, under half of the loss comes from unresolved V genes, and the rest has no known cause. For this sample the table gives about 63,000 clones, of which roughly nine tenths were detected only once. The top ten hold around 4.2% of the sample. The sample here was CD4+ or CD8+ T cells sorted from blood, taken in a trial of the OX40 agonist ivuxolimab. The receptors derive from an adult with an advanced solid tumor such as melanoma, head and neck, liver or kidney cancer.

This clone has a handful of counts. V is TRBV27 and J is TRBJ2-5, with TRBD1 as a possible D gene (6 bases). The CDR3 totals 15 residues. CDR1 is MNHEY, CDR2 SMNVEV, per germline (reference sequence). V dropped 0 bases and J dropped 2 bases, with 10 bases sitting between them. As DNA, the CDR3 is TGTGCCAGCAGTTTATCGCCCGGACAGCAAGAGACCCAGTACTTC. Its translation is CASSLSPGQQETQYF.

This clone was detected once. The chain couples TRBV5-1 to TRBJ2-1; no definite D call. V lost 4 bases and J lost 4, with 9 bases in between. CDR1 and CDR2 from the germline V gene are SGHRS and YFSETQ. The CDR3 has 13 residues. CDR3 in amino acids: CASSALEYNEQFF. CDR3 in DNA: TGCGCCAGCAGCGCCCTAGAGTACAATGAGCAGTTCTTC.

The chain uses TRBV4-1 and TRBJ1-1; TRBD1 might be the D (5 bases). This CDR3 spans 16 amino acids. Trimming cost V 2 bases and J 1 base, with 14 bases left between them. Germline CDR1 MGHRA, CDR2 YSYEKL. The CDR3: CASSQNSGTANTEAFF. Here the CDR3 DNA reads TGCGCCAGCAGCCAAAACTCCGGGACGGCGAACACTGAAGCTTTCTTT.

The chain has TRBV6-6 and TRBJ1-2; D is ambiguous. V gave up 7 bases and J gave up 8 bases, with 23 bases separating them. CDR1 and CDR2 (germline): MNHNY, SVGAGI (reference sequence). The CDR3 has 15 residues. The CDR3 DNA reads as TGTGCCAGCACCCCATGGGATTGGAGCCCGTTGGGCTACACCTTC. It codes for CASTPWDWSPLGYTF.

This chain uses TRBV5-4 with TRBJ2-5; 11 bases are shared with TRBD1. Germline lookup yields CDR1 SGHNT and CDR2 YYREEE (reference sequence). This CDR3 comprises 16 residues. Trimming removed 0 bases from V and 5 bases from J; junction bases left unmatched: 6. The CDR3 DNA reads TGTGCCAGCAGCTTGGATGGGACAGGGGGTTTGGAGACCCAGTACTTC. It translates to CASSLDGTGGLETQYF.

The genes are TRBV9 and TRBJ2-1; D might be TRBD1 (5 bases). CDR3 length equals 12 residues. V lost 7 bases and J lost 5, with 10 bases in between. CDR1 is SGDLS, CDR2 YYNGEE, per germline. The CDR3 loop reads CASQGPDNEQFF. The CDR3 DNA is TGTGCCAGCCAGGGCCCCGACAATGAGCAGTTCTTC. Variable domain in full (rest from reference TRBV9 and TRBJ2-1): DSGVTQTPKHLITATGQRVTLRCSPRSGDLSVYWYQQSLDQGLQFLIQYYNGEERAKGNILERFSAQQFPDLHSELNLSSLELGDSALYFCASQGPDNEQFFGPGTRLTVL.

The chain recombines TRBV29-1 with TRBJ1-4; possible D gene TRBD1, 5 bases. The CDR3 length is 11 residues. Per the germline V gene, CDR1 is SQVTM and CDR2 is ANQGSEA. V was pared by 6 bases and J by 8 bases, with 10 bases between. CDR3 amino acids: CSVRDGEKLFF. The CDR3 nucleotides read TGCAGCGTGAGGGACGGGGAAAAACTGTTTTTT.

This clone was seen just once. V gene TRBV7-5 combines with J gene TRBJ2-7; TRBD2, the table's D call, was not compared with the DNA. TRBV7-5 is marked as a pseudogene. The CDR3 contains 12 residues. CDR3 loop: CARSLGLRMQYV. The DNA for the CDR3 is TGTGCCAGAAGCCTTGGCCTGCGGATGCAGTACGTC.

The chain is built from TRBV13 and TRBJ2-7; D is uncertain. The V end lost 2 bases, the J end lost 2 bases, and 4 bases lay between the germline ends. The CDR3 is 12 residues long. Looked up from germline, CDR1 is PRHDT and CDR2 is FYEKMQ (reference sequence). The CDR3 spells CASSLYTYEQYV. The DNA for the CDR3 is TGTGCCAGCAGCTTATACACCTACGAGCAGTACGTC.

The chain recombines TRBV7-3 with TRBJ2-1; 10 bases fit TRBD1. The CDR3 is 14 residues long. Germline V gene lookup returns CDR1 SGHTA and CDR2 FQGTGA. Unmatched junction bases numbered 5, after V lost 4 bases and J lost 8 bases. CDR3 in DNA: TGTGCCAGCAGCTACACCGGGACAGGGGATGAGCAGTTCTTC. This codes for CASSYTGTGDEQFF.

This clone has only one observation. The V and J genes are TRBV5-6 and TRBJ2-7; 8 bases are a match to TRBD2. J was trimmed by 7 bases and V by 2 bases; bases with no gene match: 5. CDR1 and CDR2 (germline): SGHDT, YYEEEE. The length of the CDR3 is 13 residues. The CDR3 is CASSFGGGPEQYV. The DNA of the CDR3 is TGTGCCAGCAGCTTCGGGGGGGGCCCAGAGCAGTACGTC.

The chain combines TRBV7-9 with TRBJ1-2, with 8 nucleotides matching TRBD1. Germline V gene sequence: CDR1 SEHNR, CDR2 FQNEAQ (reference sequence). The trim removed 5 bases at V and 5 bases at J, leaving 7 bases unmatched. CDR3 length equals 14 residues. The CDR3 DNA follows: TGTGCCAGCAGCCCAACAGGGGGTGGGTATGGCTACACCTTC. Translation gives CASSPTGGGYGYTF.

The chain carries TRBV6-1 and TRBJ2-2; D is perhaps TRBD2 (5 bases). V dropped 1 base and J dropped 0 bases, with 6 bases sitting between them. There are 15 residues in the CDR3. Looked up from germline, CDR1 is MNHNS and CDR2 is SASEGT. The CDR3 loop is CASSEGGSNTGELFF. Here the CDR3 DNA reads TGTGCCAGCAGTGAAGGAGGGTCGAACACCGGGGAGCTGTTTTTT.

CDR3 coding DNA: TGCAGCGTTGAAGATCCCCATTTGGGCAGAGGACACTATGGCTACACCTTC. Amino acids: CSVEDPHLGRGHYGYTF. The chain employs TRBV29-1 and TRBJ1-2; D is unclear. The germline V gene encodes CDR1 SQVTM and CDR2 ANQGSEA. The CDR3 is made up of 17 amino acids. V was clipped by 0 bases and J by 3 bases, with 20 bases between them.

This sequence joins TRBV12-5 and TRBJ2-7; 9 bases are shared with TRBD2. The CDR3 length is 15 residues. The germline V gene encodes CDR1 LGHNT and CDR2 FRNRAP. The junction had 8 bases not matched to a gene; V was cut back by 5 bases and J by 3 bases. CDR3 in amino acids: CASGSGGPRGYEQYV. CDR3 nucleotides: TGTGCTAGTGGTAGCGGGGGGCCCCGAGGCTACGAGCAGTACGTC.

The table lists this clone with a count of one. The rearrangement joins TRBV5-1 to TRBJ1-2; D gene ambiguous. The germline V gene encodes CDR1 SGHRS and CDR2 YFSETQ. This CDR3 comprises 18 residues. Trimming removed 0 bases from V and 2 bases from J, with 20 bases in between. This CDR3 reads CASSLDPEGGSGNYGYTF. The CDR3 DNA reads as TGCGCCAGCAGCTTGGACCCAGAGGGAGGGTCCGGAAACTATGGCTACACCTTC.

CDR3 bases: TGTGCCAGCAGTTACTCGAACGAATACTACGAGCAGTACTTC. Its protein is CASSYSNEYYEQYF. V gene TRBV6-5 combines with J gene TRBJ2-7; unclear D gene. Germline assignment: CDR1 MNHEY and CDR2 SVGAGI. Trimming shortened V by 0 bases and J by 3 bases, and 9 bases separated the two germline ends. The CDR3 sequence is 14 residues long.

The V call is TRBV9, the J call TRBJ1-4, with D maybe TRBD1 (6 bases). This CDR3 has 13 amino acids. Trimming removed 3 bases from V and 6 bases from J, with 9 bases in between. CDR1 is SGDLS and CDR2 is YYNGEE in the germline V gene. The CDR3 loop reads CASSGQEYEKLFF. The CDR3 DNA is TGTGCCAGCAGCGGACAGGAGTATGAAAAACTGTTTTTT.

The chain carries TRBV9 and TRBJ2-1, with D maybe TRBD1 (5 bases). There are 16 residues in the CDR3. Deletions cut 1 base from V and 2 bases from J, with 13 bases between. Germline values: CDR1 SGDLS, CDR2 YYNGEE. The CDR3 is CASSVNRVTAYNEQFF. The CDR3, as DNA: TGTGCCAGCAGCGTAAATCGGGTGACAGCCTACAATGAGCAGTTCTTC.

The J gene is TRBJ2-1, the V gene TRBV30; a possible D gene is TRBD2 (5 bases). Germline lookup yields CDR1 GTSNPN and CDR2 SVGIG (reference sequence). The CDR3 has 13 amino acids. Between the trimmed V and J ends, which lost 2 bases and 5 bases, there was a span of 10 bases. CDR3 residues: CAWSSTLDNEQFF. The CDR3 DNA sequence: TGTGCCTGGAGTTCTACACTAGACAATGAGCAGTTCTTC.

The V gene is TRBV4-1, the J gene TRBJ2-3; TRBD2 is a possible D gene (5 bases). This CDR3 is 14 amino acids long. Trimming shortened V by 0 bases and J by 4 bases, and 8 bases separated the two germline ends. CDR1 and CDR2 from the germline V gene are MGHRA and YSYEKL. CDR3 sequence reads: CASSQDKRADTQYF. The CDR3 DNA reads as TGCGCCAGCAGCCAAGATAAGAGGGCAGATACGCAGTATTTT.

This clone appeared a single time. The genes are TRBV9 and TRBJ2-5, with 7 bases that match TRBD2. The junction had 7 bases not matched to a gene; V was cut back by 0 bases and J by 5 bases. Germline V gives CDR1 SGDLS, CDR2 YYNGEE. This CDR3 is built from 15 residues. CDR3 DNA: TGTGCCAGCAGCGTAGCCGCGGGAGTGGCTGAGACCCAGTACTTC. Translated: CASSVAAGVAETQYF.

In DNA form, the CDR3 reads TGTGCCAGCAGATCCCTAACCCCGGGACAGAATCAGCCCCAGCATTTT. This codes for CASRSLTPGQNQPQHF. The chain joins TRBV28 to TRBJ1-5, with TRBD1 matching 7 bases. Germline values: CDR1 MDHEN, CDR2 SYDVKM. The CDR3 runs to 16 residues. V trimming: 6 bases; J trimming: 4 bases; junction bases outside the gene matches: 12.